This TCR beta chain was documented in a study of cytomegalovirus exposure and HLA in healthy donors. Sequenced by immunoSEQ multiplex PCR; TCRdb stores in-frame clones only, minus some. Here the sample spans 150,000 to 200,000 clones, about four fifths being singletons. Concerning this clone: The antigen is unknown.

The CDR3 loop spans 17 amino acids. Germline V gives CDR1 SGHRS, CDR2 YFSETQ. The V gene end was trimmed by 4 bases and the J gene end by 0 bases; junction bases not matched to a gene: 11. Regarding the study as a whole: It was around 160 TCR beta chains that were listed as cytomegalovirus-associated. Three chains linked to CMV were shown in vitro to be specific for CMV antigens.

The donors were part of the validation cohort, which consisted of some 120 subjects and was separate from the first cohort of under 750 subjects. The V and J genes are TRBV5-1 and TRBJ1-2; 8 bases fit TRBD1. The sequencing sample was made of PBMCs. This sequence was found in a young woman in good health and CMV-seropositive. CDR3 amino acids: CASSPRTGSPSNYGYTF. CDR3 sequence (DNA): TGCGCCAGCAGCCCACGGACAGGGTCCCCATCTAACTATGGCTACACCTTC.